This TCR beta chain is from a study of T-cell memory formation after mild COVID-19. The ends lost 4 bases at V and 3 bases at J; junction bases unmatched: 10. The CDR3 loop spans 17 amino acids. Germline V CDR1 and CDR2: MGHRA, YSYEKL. Using its own MiXCR run on the 5' RACE reads, TCRdb lists one record per CDR3 protein. The data contain about 170,000 distinct CDR3 sequences, 13% of them singletons. The source is a man younger than 35 who had mild COVID-19 (a few samples of this study predate the infection). Cell type and time point are not known. Sequencing used PBMCs or a T cell subset sorted from them (not recorded which). V gene TRBV4-1 combines with J gene TRBJ1-2; 11 nucleotides match TRBD1. This CDR3 reads CASSPRPGTGGDYGYTF. CDR3 sequence (DNA): TGCGCCAGCAGCCCAAGGCCCGGGACAGGGGGAGACTATGGCTACACCTTC.